What follows are 23 T cell receptor beta chains derived from one specimen sequenced in a study of T cell responses to AZD1222 COVID-19 vaccine. TCRdb's table, derived via immunoSEQ multiplex PCR, lists solely in-frame clones and lacks some. The top ten clones hold roughly 12% of a sample with approximately 170,000 clones, about 91% of them seen once. This sample comprised peripheral blood, obtained 28 days after the second AZD1222 dose. All receptors derive from an adult who received the AZD1222 COVID-19 vaccine.

V and J are TRBV3-1 (or the pseudogene TRBV3-2) and TRBJ1-6; 8 nucleotides agree with TRBD1. The CDR3 is 16 residues long. The germline gives CDR1 LGHDT, CDR2 YNNKEL (reference sequence). The V segment lost 5 bases and the J segment 2 bases; nucleotides outside the gene matches: 5. CDR3 coding DNA: TGTGCCAGCAGCGCTGGACAGGGTGCCTATAATTCACCCCTCCACTTT. This gives the protein CASSAGQGAYNSPLHF.

Comment on this clone: The same CDR3 also results from other DNA sequences found in this sample. This chain joins TRBV5-1 and TRBJ2-7; D unclear. Germline loops: CDR1 SGHRS, CDR2 YFSETQ. Trimming left V 0 bases short and J 0 bases short, with 7 bases between. The length of the CDR3 is 14 residues. The CDR3 coding sequence is TGCGCCAGCAGCTTGGTTGTAGGCTCCTACGAGCAGTACTTC. Its translation: CASSLVVGSYEQYF.

The rearrangement links TRBV30 to TRBJ1-5; D might be TRBD1 (5 bases). Germline CDR1 reads GTSNPN; CDR2 reads SVGIG (reference sequence). The CDR3 contains 13 residues. V lost 3 bases and J lost 5, with 11 bases in between. The CDR3 DNA reads as TGTGCCTGGAGCGGGGGGATGGATCAGCCCCAGCATTTT. This sequence encodes CAWSGGMDQPQHF.

The genes are TRBV19 and TRBJ2-3, with 11 bases aligning to TRBD2. The CDR3 totals 16 residues. The trim removed 3 bases at V and 5 bases at J, leaving 7 bases unmatched. Germline V lookup: CDR1 LNHDA, CDR2 SQIVND (reference sequence). CDR3 region: CASSISSGGAEDTQYF. In DNA, the CDR3 is TGTGCCAGTAGTATCAGTAGCGGGGGGGCTGAAGATACGCAGTATTTT.

The V gene is TRBV5-1, the J gene TRBJ2-3, with 9 bases lining up with TRBD1. The J segment lost 3 bases and the V segment lost 5 bases, leaving 10 bases of the junction unmatched. The CDR3 extends over 16 amino acids. In germline, CDR1 is SGHRS, CDR2 YFSETQ. CDR3 in amino acids: CASRVPGQGRTDTQYF. The CDR3 DNA is TGCGCCAGCAGAGTCCCTGGACAGGGGAGAACAGATACGCAGTATTTT.

The genes are TRBV5-1 and TRBJ1-4; 7 bases are shared with TRBD1. Germline V gene data show CDR1 as SGHRS and CDR2 as YFSETQ. This CDR3 comprises 14 residues. Trimming cost V 5 bases and J 0 bases; bases outside gene matches: 1. The CDR3 spells CASRQGSTNEKLFF. The CDR3 coding sequence is TGCGCCAGCAGACAGGGGTCAACTAATGAAAAACTGTTTTTT. Based on the CDR3 plus reference TRBV5-1 and TRBJ1-4, the full variable domain is KAGVTQTPRYLIKTRGQQVTLSCSPISGHRSVSWYQQTPGQGLQFLFEYFSETQRNKGNFPGRFSGRQFSNSRSEMNVSTLELGDSALYLCASRQGSTNEKLFFGSGTQLSVL.

The rearrangement joins TRBV5-7 to TRBJ1-3; weak D call: TRBD1 (6 bases). TRBV5-7 is designated an ORF whose function remains uncertain. This CDR3 has 15 residues. Trimming pared 4 bases from V and 1 base from J, leaving 12 bases between. Here the CDR3 DNA reads TGTGCCAGCAGCCCTGTTAGGGGGTCTGGAAACACCATATATTTT. It translates to CASSPVRGSGNTIYF.

This clone was detected once. This chain joins TRBV5-1 and TRBJ1-1; no reliable D call. Germline loops: CDR1 SGHRS, CDR2 YFSETQ. This CDR3 is 14 amino acids long. V lost 0 bases and J lost 2, with 8 bases in between. CDR3 residues: CASSLVGSNTEAFF. CDR3 sequence (DNA): TGCGCCAGCAGCTTGGTTGGGTCAAACACTGAAGCTTTCTTT.

The chain combines TRBV5-1 with TRBJ2-2; D may be TRBD1 (5 bases). This CDR3 comprises 16 residues. Germline V gene data show CDR1 as SGHRS and CDR2 as YFSETQ. Trimming stripped 0 bases from V and 3 bases from J, with 12 bases between. CDR3 in DNA: TGCGCCAGCAGCTTGGCCCCTGCGACAGACACCGGGGAGCTGTTTTTT. This sequence encodes CASSLAPATDTGELFF.

The rearrangement links TRBV19 to TRBJ1-5; 8 bases map to TRBD1. The CDR3 spans 13 residues. V lost 5 bases to trimming and J lost 5 bases; unmatched junction nucleotides: 2. Per the germline V gene, CDR1 is LNHDA and CDR2 is SQIVND (reference sequence). CDR3 loop: CASSQDRDQPQHF. The CDR3 coding sequence is TGTGCCAGTAGTCAGGACAGGGATCAGCCCCAGCATTTT.

The chain carries TRBV19 and TRBJ1-1; 8 bases line up with TRBD1. The CDR3 extends over 13 amino acids. Germline V CDR1 and CDR2: LNHDA, SQIVND (reference sequence). V gave up 7 bases and J gave up 3 bases; unmatched junction bases: 4. CDR3 region: CASIYRGDTEAFF. DNA of the CDR3: TGTGCCAGTATTTACAGGGGGGACACTGAAGCTTTCTTT.

The CDR3 DNA is TGTGCCAGCAGCTTAGGGGACAGTTCAATGATGAACACTGAAGCTTTCTTT. It yields the protein CASSLGDSSMMNTEAFF. The chain employs TRBV7-6 and TRBJ1-1; the match to TRBD1 covers 7 bases. The CDR3 is 17 amino acids. Germline CDR1 reads SGHVS; CDR2 reads FNYEAQ. Losses at the gene ends were 1 base for V and 0 bases for J; bases not matched to a gene: 8.

The CDR3 loop is CASSRGWASGGETQYF. The DNA of the CDR3 is TGTGCCAGCAGTAGGGGATGGGCTAGCGGGGGCGAGACCCAGTACTTC. The chain employs TRBV9 and TRBJ2-5, with TRBD2 identical over 10 bases. V dropped 5 bases and J dropped 5; count of bases not matched to a gene: 12. This CDR3 is 16 amino acids long. Germline assignment: CDR1 SGDLS and CDR2 YYNGEE. Supplemented by reference TRBV9 and TRBJ2-5, the full variable domain reads DSGVTQTPKHLITATGQRVTLRCSPRSGDLSVYWYQQSLDQGLQFLIQYYNGEERAKGNILERFSAQQFPDLHSELNLSSLELGDSALYFCASSRGWASGGETQYFGPGTRLLVL.

The V and J genes are TRBV27 and TRBJ2-1, with D perhaps assigned TRBD1 or TRBD2 (6 bases each). The length of the CDR3 is 16 residues. Trimming cost V 6 bases and J 7 bases, with 22 bases left between them. Germline V gene sequence: CDR1 MNHEY, CDR2 SMNVEV (reference sequence). The CDR3 spells CASSLYIGGQINEQFF. In DNA form, the CDR3 reads TGTGCCAGCAGCTTGTACATAGGGGGGCAGATTAATGAGCAGTTCTTC.

Turning to this clone: This same CDR3 is encoded by further DNA sequences in the sample. The rearrangement uses TRBV28 and TRBJ2-5, with D perhaps matching TRBD2 (6 bases). V lost 0 bases and J 4 bases, leaving 6 bases between the germline ends. This CDR3 has 13 amino acids. CDR1 is MDHEN and CDR2 is SYDVKM in the germline V gene. The CDR3 loop reads CASSLWGGETQYF. The CDR3 DNA follows: TGTGCCAGCAGTTTATGGGGGGGAGAGACCCAGTACTTC.

The rearrangement links TRBV18 to TRBJ1-5; D is unclear. Per germline, CDR1 KGHSH and CDR2 LQKENI. Trimming cost V 2 bases and J 0 bases, with 8 bases left between them. The CDR3 has 15 amino acids. The CDR3 DNA is TGTGCCAGCTCACCAGAGCGAGATAGCAATCAGCCCCAGCATTTT. Its translation is CASSPERDSNQPQHF.

The genes are TRBV9 and TRBJ1-6; 8 bases match TRBD1. J lost 7 bases, V lost 3 bases, and 6 bases had no gene match. Germline lookup yields CDR1 SGDLS and CDR2 YYNGEE. This CDR3 contains 15 residues. CDR3 residues: CASSGGDRRNSPLHF. CDR3 sequence (DNA): TGTGCCAGCAGCGGTGGGGACAGGAGGAATTCACCCCTCCACTTT. The variable domain in full, with the rest retrieved from reference TRBV9 and TRBJ1-6, is DSGVTQTPKHLITATGQRVTLRCSPRSGDLSVYWYQQSLDQGLQFLIQYYNGEERAKGNILERFSAQQFPDLHSELNLSSLELGDSALYFCASSGGDRRNSPLHFGNGTRLTVT.

The chain links TRBV7-2 to TRBJ1-2, with TRBD1 identical over 7 bases. The trim removed 4 bases at V and 4 bases at J, leaving 9 bases unmatched. Per the germline V gene, CDR1 is SGHTA and CDR2 is FQGNSA. CDR3 length equals 15 residues. In nucleotides, the CDR3 is TGTGCCAGCAGCTCCCGCACAGGGGATTCCTATGGCTACACCTTC. The encoded protein is CASSSRTGDSYGYTF.

Here the CDR3 reads CASSIGAGGQETQYF. The CDR3 DNA follows: TGTGCCAGTAGTATCGGAGCGGGGGGGCAAGAGACCCAGTACTTC. The J gene is TRBJ2-5, the V gene TRBV19, with TRBD2 matching over 10 bases. The trim removed 3 bases at V and 2 bases at J, leaving 3 bases unmatched. The CDR3 is 15 amino acids. CDR1 is LNHDA and CDR2 is SQIVND in the germline V gene (reference sequence).

This clone was observed a single time. The chain recombines TRBV18 with TRBJ1-5; D is perhaps TRBD1 (6 bases). Deletions cut 3 bases from V and 10 bases from J, with 16 bases between. Germline CDR1 KGHSH, CDR2 LQKENI. The CDR3 is 14 amino acids. This chain's CDR3 is CASSPGGQSGPQHF. The CDR3, as DNA: TGTGCCAGCTCACCGGGGGGACAATCAGGACCCCAGCATTTT.

The rearrangement uses TRBV5-1 and TRBJ2-5; the D gene is possibly TRBD2 (6 bases). The V end lost 5 bases, the J end lost 2 bases, and 10 bases lay between the germline ends. The CDR3 extends over 13 amino acids. CDR1 is SGHRS, CDR2 YFSETQ, per germline. The CDR3 DNA follows: TGCGCCAGCAGGGAGGGACGACAAGAGACCCAGTACTTC. This codes for CASREGRQETQYF.

The chain is built from TRBV30 and TRBJ2-1; 7 bases agree with TRBD2. Germline CDR1 GTSNPN, CDR2 SVGIG (reference sequence). This CDR3 is 15 amino acids long. J was trimmed by 0 bases and V by 1 base; bases with no gene match: 3. The CDR3 region has the DNA TGTGCCTGGAGTGGCGGGGGTAGCTCCTACAATGAGCAGTTCTTC. It codes for CAWSGGGSSYNEQFF.

V usage is TRBV6-5 and J usage is TRBJ1-2; 8 nucleotides agree with TRBD1. CDR1 is MNHEY, CDR2 SVGAGI, per germline. The CDR3 has 14 amino acids. The trim removed 0 bases at V and 4 bases at J, leaving 1 base unmatched. The chain's CDR3 is CASSYSGQVYGYTF. The DNA of the CDR3 is TGTGCCAGCAGTTACTCGGGACAGGTCTATGGCTACACCTTC.